This TCR beta chain was sequenced during a study of cytotoxic CD8 clonotypes in ibrutinib-treated CLL. General observations from the study: Treatment left the uncommon public clonotypes either contracted or stable in frequency.

Profiled with immunoSEQ multiplex PCR; TCRdb holds only in-frame clones, not every one. Here the sample spans approximately 350,000 clones, over 55% being singletons. This clone was seen once. The antigen is unknown. With 4 bases removed from V and 2 bases from J, the gap between germline ends came to 9 bases. The CDR3 extends over 13 amino acids. CDR1 is MNHEY, CDR2 SMNVEV, per germline (reference sequence). The chain combines TRBV27 with TRBJ2-7; D is unclear. The sample consisted of PBMCs, taken after 36 months of ibrutinib treatment. This TCR was sampled from a human donor with chronic lymphocytic leukemia. CDR3 DNA: TGTGCCAGCAGTTCCGTCTATACCTACGAGCAGTACTTC. Protein: CASSSVYTYEQYF.